These 9 T cell receptor beta chains share one sample of origin, sequenced in a study of blood T cell repertoires in COVID-19. Sequencing used immunoSEQ multiplex PCR; TCRdb keeps in-frame clones, though not all of them. Among around 150,000 clones listed, about 82% were seen once. Material: peripheral blood. The receptors shown here come from a woman of 80 years or more with active or convalescent COVID-19.

The chain combines TRBV5-5 with TRBJ1-1, with 7 bases lining up with TRBD1. CDR1 is SGHKS, CDR2 YYEKEE, per germline (reference sequence). The CDR3 consists of 16 residues. J lost 11 bases, V lost 0 bases, and 16 bases had no gene match. The CDR3 protein is CASSLGLWTGGLSAFF. CDR3 bases: TGTGCCAGCAGCTTGGGGCTTTGGACAGGAGGGCTGTCGGCTTTCTTT.

This chain connects TRBV4-1 to TRBJ2-2, with 9 bases that match TRBD1. The CDR3 covers 16 residues. Germline V gene lookup returns CDR1 MGHRA and CDR2 YSYEKL. The V gene end was trimmed by 0 bases and the J gene end by 14 bases; junction bases not matched to a gene: 13. The CDR3 spells CASSQDISRDRGGLFF. The CDR3 nucleotides read TGCGCCAGCAGCCAAGATATAAGCCGAGACAGGGGGGGTCTGTTTTTT.

This clone was counted a single time. The CDR3 is CASSLVLGAGEAFF. The CDR3 DNA is TGTGCCAGCAGCTTAGTTCTTGGGGCAGGTGAAGCTTTCTTT. The V gene is TRBV7-8, the J gene TRBJ1-1; the D gene is possibly TRBD1 (5 bases). The CDR3 runs 14 residues. CDR1 and CDR2 (germline): SGHVS, FQNEAQ. The V gene lost 1 base and the J gene lost 7 bases, with 13 bases spanning the gap.

This chain joins TRBV13 and TRBJ2-2; a possible D gene is TRBD1 (6 bases). Germline CDR1 is PRHDT and CDR2 is FYEKMQ (reference sequence). The V gene lost 1 base and the J gene lost 3 bases, with 18 bases spanning the gap. There are 18 residues in the CDR3. CDR3 amino acids: CASSLVGQTFFDTGELFF. The CDR3 DNA follows: TGTGCCAGCAGCTTAGTAGGACAGACATTCTTTGACACCGGGGAGCTGTTTTTT.

This clone was picked up a small number of times. The gene calls are TRBV5-4 and TRBJ2-3; possible D gene TRBD2, 6 bases. Germline-derived CDR1 and CDR2 are SGHNT and YYREEE (reference sequence). V was pared by 4 bases and J by 2 bases, with 11 bases between. The CDR3 has 14 amino acids. The CDR3 DNA reads TGTGCCAGCAGCCCGGGGACTGCCACAGATACGCAGTATTTT. Its protein product is CASSPGTATDTQYF.

This chain uses TRBV6-5 with TRBJ2-1; D perhaps matches TRBD2 (7 bases). CDR3 length equals 16 residues. Per germline, CDR1 MNHEY and CDR2 SVGAGI. The V gene lost 2 bases and the J gene lost 4 bases, with 15 bases spanning the gap. CDR3 in amino acids: CASSYRRGGGYNEQFF. Written as DNA, the CDR3 is TGTGCCAGCAGTTACCGTCGCGGGGGCGGTTACAATGAGCAGTTCTTC.

The gene calls are TRBV9 and TRBJ1-2; D is undetermined. The CDR3 runs 14 residues. CDR1 and CDR2 (germline): SGDLS, YYNGEE. V lost 0 bases to trimming and J lost 8 bases, with 14 bases between them. CDR3 bases: TGTGCCAGCAGCGTAGTATCAGGAGGCAGGGGCTACACCTTC. It specifies CASSVVSGGRGYTF. The complete variable domain, with remaining parts taken from reference TRBV9 and TRBJ1-2, reads DSGVTQTPKHLITATGQRVTLRCSPRSGDLSVYWYQQSLDQGLQFLIQYYNGEERAKGNILERFSAQQFPDLHSELNLSSLELGDSALYFCASSVVSGGRGYTFGSGTRLTVV.

The rearrangement links TRBV5-1 to TRBJ2-7, with a tentative D call TRBD1 (6 bases). Germline V gene lookup returns CDR1 SGHRS and CDR2 YFSETQ. Trimming removed 2 bases at V and 3 bases at J, with 15 bases between. CDR3 length equals 15 residues. The CDR3: CASSFFSAGVYEQYF. The CDR3 bases are TGCGCCAGCAGCTTCTTTTCGGCAGGGGTCTACGAGCAGTACTTC. Full variable domain (rest looked up from reference TRBV5-1 and TRBJ2-7): KAGVTQTPRYLIKTRGQQVTLSCSPISGHRSVSWYQQTPGQGLQFLFEYFSETQRNKGNFPGRFSGRQFSNSRSEMNVSTLELGDSALYLCASSFFSAGVYEQYFGPGTRLTVT.

In nucleotides, the CDR3 is TGTGCCAGCAGCGTAGTGAGCTCCTACAATGAGCAGTTCTTC. Its translation: CASSVVSSYNEQFF. This sequence joins TRBV9 and TRBJ2-1; D ambiguous. Germline V CDR1 and CDR2: SGDLS, YYNGEE. The CDR3 covers 14 residues. Trimming pared 0 bases from V and 0 bases from J, leaving 4 bases between.